This T cell receptor beta chain was profiled in a study of OX40 agonist ivuxolimab in advanced cancers. Study overall: The patients got ivuxolimab, which is an agonistic anti-OX40 (CD134) antibody. Study-level results: Expanded clones were, on average, more numerous among CD8+ T cells than CD4+.

Baseline, cycle 4 day 1, and cycle 7 day 1 were the blood sampling points. TCRdb keeps only in-frame clones here, not all; method: immunoSEQ multiplex PCR. Among about 83,000 clones listed, roughly 84% were seen once. The CDR3 has 15 amino acids. Germline CDR1 and CDR2: SGDLS and YYNGEE. V lost 4 bases, J lost 5 bases, and 9 bases stayed unmatched. Note on this clone: Antigen: not known.

This receptor was identified in an adult with an advanced solid tumor such as melanoma, head and neck, liver or kidney cancer. This material consisted of CD4+ or CD8+ T cells sorted from blood, taken in a trial of the OX40 agonist ivuxolimab. This chain links TRBV9 with TRBJ2-5; 9 bases line up with TRBD2. CDR3 sequence reads: CASSLGTSRWETQYF. CDR3 nucleotide sequence: TGTGCCAGCAGCCTTGGGACTAGCAGATGGGAGACCCAGTACTTC.